These 29 T cell receptor beta chains share one sample of origin, sequenced in a study of regulatory T cells in long-lasting Graves disease. Time point here: persistent/refractory GD, antithyroid drugs over 5 years with positive TRAb. Preparation of the TCR library used RNA extracted from PBMCs. To make TCR beta libraries, researchers used iRepertoire HTBI primers and Arm-PCR of CDR3 regions. TCRdb reanalysed the multiplex PCR reads using MiXCR and keeps one entry per CDR3 protein. Of some 280,000 distinct CDR3 sequences listed, roughly a fifth are singletons. Source: peripheral blood mononuclear cells (PBMCs), taken when the disease was refractory, from a patient treated with antithyroid drugs. These receptors originate from a female donor with Graves disease.

The chain links TRBV20-1 to TRBJ2-2; 12 positions match TRBD2. V shed 0 bases and J 7 bases; nucleotides not matched to a gene: 6. This CDR3 has 16 amino acids. Germline CDR1 reads DFQATT; CDR2 reads SNEGSKA (reference sequence). CDR3 DNA sequence: TGCAGTGCTAGAGAACCGACTAGCGGGAGTCTCGGGGAGCTGTTTTTT. Residues: CSAREPTSGSLGELFF.

This clonotype was observed at least ten times. The V gene is TRBV6-1, the J gene TRBJ2-5; 10 bases are a match to TRBD2. CDR1 and CDR2 from the germline V gene are MNHNS and SASEGT. The CDR3 runs 14 residues. V was clipped by 4 bases and J by 4 bases; unmatched bases: 3. The CDR3 nucleotides read TGTGCCAGCAGTGCCAGCGGGAGGGGAGAGACCCAGTACTTC. Translation gives CASSASGRGETQYF.

In its sample, this clonotype was seen many times. The J gene is TRBJ1-6, the V gene TRBV28; D possibly corresponds to TRBD1 (5 bases). The CDR3 spans 16 residues. Deletions cut 5 bases from V and 9 bases from J, with 20 bases between. Germline values: CDR1 MDHEN, CDR2 SYDVKM. The CDR3 bases are TGTGCCAGCAGTAGAGGCACCTGGGGCCATGGTTCACCCCTCCACTTT. Translation: CASSRGTWGHGSPLHF.

This clonotype has ten or more counts. The rearrangement joins TRBV28 to TRBJ2-2; D is ambiguous. Trimming stripped 5 bases from V and 7 bases from J, with 8 bases between. This CDR3 contains 12 residues. From germline, CDR1 is MDHEN and CDR2 SYDVKM. CDR3 bases: TGTGCCAGCAGTGAAGGTAGCGGGGAGCTGTTTTTT. Amino acid sequence: CASSEGSGELFF.

This rearrangement joins TRBV4-1 to TRBJ2-7; 8 positions match TRBD1. Per the germline V gene, CDR1 is MGHRA and CDR2 is YSYEKL. The CDR3 extends over 15 amino acids. The junction had 8 bases not matched to a gene; V was cut back by 5 bases and J by 2 bases. The CDR3 sequence is CASSLDRATTYEQYF. The CDR3, as DNA: TGCGCCAGCAGCTTGGACAGGGCGACAACCTACGAGCAGTACTTC.

This clonotype was seen many times. The V gene is TRBV7-8, the J gene TRBJ1-2; 7 bases map to TRBD1. The V gene end was trimmed by 1 base and the J gene end by 4 bases; junction bases not matched to a gene: 3. The CDR3 loop spans 14 amino acids. Per the germline V gene, CDR1 is SGHVS and CDR2 is FQNEAQ. CDR3 amino acids: CASSLGAGGYGYTF. CDR3 nucleotides: TGTGCCAGCAGCTTAGGTGCAGGGGGCTATGGCTACACCTTC.

This clonotype was observed many times. The rearrangement links TRBV27 to TRBJ1-2, with TRBD1 matching over 8 bases. Germline lookup yields CDR1 MNHEY and CDR2 SMNVEV (reference sequence). With V trimmed by 6 bases and J by 6 bases, 9 bases remained unmatched. The CDR3 sequence is 14 residues long. The CDR3 nucleotides are TGTGCCAGCAGCCGTGGACAGGGACGGGATGGCTACACCTTC. It translates to CASSRGQGRDGYTF.

This clonotype was seen ten or more times. The chain carries TRBV20-1 and TRBJ2-7; a weak D match, TRBD1 (5 bases). CDR3 length: 13 residues. Per germline, CDR1 DFQATT and CDR2 SNEGSKA (reference sequence). V was trimmed by 4 bases and J by 6 bases, leaving 16 bases between them. In DNA, the CDR3 is TGCAGTGCTACAACCCCCAGGGTTGGCGAGCAGTACTTC. Translating it yields CSATTPRVGEQYF.

There are a few counts of this clonotype. The chain employs TRBV29-1 and TRBJ2-2, with TRBD2 matching over 9 bases. The V gene end was trimmed by 6 bases and the J gene end by 2 bases; junction bases not matched to a gene: 7. There are 15 residues in the CDR3. Germline V gene lookup returns CDR1 SQVTM and CDR2 ANQGSEA. Here the CDR3 DNA reads TGCAGCGTATCAAGCGGGAGGCCAAACACCGGGGAGCTGTTTTTT. It translates to CSVSSGRPNTGELFF.

The chain recombines TRBV10-3 with TRBJ2-3; perhaps TRBD1 as D (5 bases). From germline, CDR1 is ENHRY and CDR2 SYGVKD. The germline V and J ends were trimmed by 3 bases and 2 bases, with 9 bases remaining between them. This CDR3 region has 14 residues. CDR3 bases: TGTGCCATCAGTGAAAGGGGAAACACAGATACGCAGTATTTT. Translated, it gives CAISERGNTDTQYF.

The V and J genes are TRBV5-1 and TRBJ1-2, with 7 bases that match TRBD1. The germline gives CDR1 SGHRS, CDR2 YFSETQ. The ends lost 2 bases at V and 4 bases at J; junction bases unmatched: 8. This CDR3 is 15 amino acids long. CDR3 residues: CASSLITGAGYGYTF. CDR3 sequence (DNA): TGCGCCAGCAGCTTAATAACAGGGGCTGGCTATGGCTACACCTTC.

This clonotype has more than one count but fewer than ten. The V call is TRBV6-1, the J call TRBJ2-7, with 9 bases matching TRBD2. V shed 8 bases, J shed 0 bases, and the junction held 2 bases outside the gene matches. The CDR3 runs 13 residues. Germline CDR1 and CDR2: MNHNS and SASEGT. This CDR3 reads CASAGGASYEQYF. The CDR3 region has the DNA TGTGCCAGCGCGGGGGGGGCCTCCTACGAGCAGTACTTC.

Comments on this clonotype: A read error is possible here, since a much larger clone lies one base away. The V and J genes are TRBV12-3 or TRBV12-4 and TRBJ2-5; a possible D gene is TRBD2 (5 bases). The CDR3 has 13 amino acids. The CDR3 sequence is CASRPTVGETRYF. CDR3 DNA: TGTGCCAGCAGACCCACAGTCGGGGAGACCCGGTACTTC.

This clonotype was observed many times. The J gene is TRBJ2-2, the V gene TRBV28; 10 bases are shared with TRBD2. Germline V lookup: CDR1 MDHEN, CDR2 SYDVKM. Trimming took 4 bases from V and 5 from J; bases not matched to a gene: 10. The CDR3 is made up of 17 amino acids. CDR3 loop: CASSSLWSTSGTGELFF. CDR3 DNA: TGTGCCAGCAGTTCCCTCTGGTCGACTAGCGGGACCGGGGAGCTGTTTTTT.

At least ten counts were recorded for this clonotype. This CDR3 is CASSLRGRGELFF. Written as DNA, the CDR3 is TGTGCCAGCAGTTTAAGGGGGAGAGGGGAGCTGTTTTTT. This sequence joins TRBV28 and TRBJ2-2, with a possible D match to TRBD1 (6 bases). V lost 2 bases and J 8 bases, leaving 9 bases between the germline ends. The germline V gene has CDR1 MDHEN and CDR2 SYDVKM. This CDR3 contains 13 residues. The full variable domain, with the rest looked up from reference TRBV28 and TRBJ2-2, is DVKVTQSSRYLVKRTGEKVFLECVQDMDHENMFWYRQDPGLGLRLIYFSYDVKMKEKGDIPEGYSVSREKKERFSLILESASTNQTSMYLCASSLRGRGELFFGEGSRLTVL.

This chain connects TRBV3-1 to TRBJ2-2; 11 positions match TRBD2. The CDR3 spans 15 residues. Germline lookup yields CDR1 LGHDT and CDR2 YNNKEL (reference sequence). Germline trimming cut 5 bases from V and 6 bases from J; bases unmatched to any gene: 5. The CDR3 sequence is CASSTSGSGAGELFF. CDR3 nucleotides: TGTGCCAGCAGCACTAGCGGGAGTGGCGCCGGGGAGCTGTTTTTT.

V usage is TRBV7-9 and J usage is TRBJ2-7; no firm D call. The CDR3 has 12 residues. Trimming pared 5 bases from V and 6 bases from J, leaving 11 bases between. Germline-derived CDR1 and CDR2 are SEHNR and FQNEAQ (reference sequence). As DNA, the CDR3 is TGTGCCAGCAGCAGAGGAGATTCCGAGCAGTACTTC. It is translated as CASSRGDSEQYF.

This clonotype was detected only a few times. The chain is built from TRBV6-2 or TRBV6-3 and TRBJ2-7, with 7 bases fitting TRBD1. Germline assignment: CDR1 MNHEY and CDR2 SVGEGT. The trim removed 0 bases at V and 4 bases at J, leaving 6 bases unmatched. This CDR3 is built from 15 residues. This CDR3 reads CASSYSRDRKYEQYF. The CDR3, as DNA: TGTGCCAGCAGTTACTCCCGGGACAGAAAGTACGAGCAGTACTTC.

This clonotype was recorded at least ten times. The rearrangement joins TRBV18 to TRBJ2-7, with D tentatively TRBD2 (6 bases). Germline-derived CDR1 and CDR2 are KGHSH and LQKENI. V shed 3 bases and J shed 5 bases, with 11 bases lying between them. The CDR3 covers 13 residues. CDR3 in amino acids: CASSPAAGHEQYF. The DNA of the CDR3 is TGTGCCAGCTCACCGGCCGCGGGGCACGAGCAGTACTTC.

A note on this clonotype: A read error is possible here, since a much larger clone lies one base away. For the CDR3, the DNA is TGTGCCAGCAGCCCTCGGACCGCAACTAATGAAAAACTGTTTTTT. This translates into CASSPRTATNEKLFF. The chain has TRBV3-1 and TRBJ1-4; D not certain. V shed 4 bases and J shed 0 bases, with 9 bases lying between them. The CDR3 spans 15 residues. The germline V gene encodes CDR1 LGHDT and CDR2 YNNKEL (reference sequence).

This clonotype appeared a few times. V usage is TRBV5-6 and J usage is TRBJ1-5; maybe TRBD1 (5 bases). Trimming took 1 base from V and 4 from J, leaving 9 bases between them. Looked up from germline, CDR1 is SGHDT and CDR2 is YYEEEE. The CDR3 sequence is 14 residues long. CDR3: CASSLWGLNQPQHF. The CDR3 nucleotides read TGTGCCAGCAGCTTGTGGGGCCTTAATCAGCCCCAGCATTTT. Together with reference TRBV5-6 and TRBJ1-5, the CDR3 gives the full variable domain: DAGVTQSPTHLIKTRGQQVTLRCSPKSGHDTVSWYQQALGQGPQFIFQYYEEEERQRGNFPDRFSGHQFPNYSSELNVNALLLGDSALYLCASSLWGLNQPQHFGDGTRLSIL.

This chain links TRBV7-9 with TRBJ2-7; TRBD1 matches at 9 bases. This CDR3 contains 15 residues. Germline V CDR1 and CDR2: SEHNR, FQNEAQ (reference sequence). J was trimmed by 4 bases and V by 1 base; bases with no gene match: 5. CDR3 nucleotides: TGTGCCAGCAGCTTAGTTGGGACAGGGAAATACGAGCAGTACTTC. This gives the protein CASSLVGTGKYEQYF. Full variable domain (missing parts from reference TRBV7-9 and TRBJ2-7): DTGVSQNPRHKITKRGQNVTFRCDPISEHNRLYWYRQTLGQGPEFLTYFQNEAQLEKSRLLSDRFSAERPKGSFSTLEIQRTEQGDSAMYLCASSLVGTGKYEQYFGPGTRLTVT.

A single count supports this clonotype. J is TRBJ2-5 and V is TRBV7-2; D gene unclear. This CDR3 region has 13 residues. The germline gives CDR1 SGHTA, CDR2 FQGNSA. The ends were cut back, 3 bases at V and 2 bases at J, with 7 bases in the middle. CDR3 sequence: CASSFTWQETQYF. The CDR3 nucleotides read TGTGCCAGCAGCTTTACCTGGCAAGAGACCCAGTACTTC.

The V call is TRBV7-2, the J call TRBJ1-3; perhaps TRBD1 as D (5 bases). CDR1 and CDR2 from the germline V gene are SGHTA and FQGNSA. The length of the CDR3 is 15 residues. Trimming took 1 base from V and 6 from J, leaving 13 bases between them. CDR3: CASSLVAGLANTIYF. CDR3 DNA: TGTGCCAGCAGCTTAGTAGCAGGGTTAGCAAACACCATATATTTT.

The chain couples TRBV20-1 to TRBJ2-2; no clear D gene. Trimming removed 5 bases at V and 4 bases at J, with 5 bases between. This CDR3 comprises 11 residues. Germline V gene lookup returns CDR1 DFQATT and CDR2 SNEGSKA (reference sequence). This chain's CDR3 is CSAPATGELFF. The CDR3 nucleotides are TGCAGTGCTCCCGCCACCGGGGAGCTGTTTTTT.

This clonotype showed up just a few times. The gene calls are TRBV12-3 or TRBV12-4 and TRBJ2-1, with unresolved D. CDR3 size: 15 residues. Deletions cut 3 bases from V and 0 bases from J, with 9 bases between. The DNA for the CDR3 is TGTGCCAGCAGTTTGTACCCCAGCTCCTACAATGAGCAGTTCTTC. Translating it yields CASSLYPSSYNEQFF.

The gene calls are TRBV12-3 or TRBV12-4 and TRBJ1-1; D unclear. Deletions cut 4 bases from V and 8 bases from J, with 8 bases between. CDR3 length: 11 residues. The CDR3 bases are TGTGCCAGCAGTTCCTACCCCGAAGCTTTCTTT. Protein product: CASSSYPEAFF.

The CDR3 DNA reads TGCGCCAGCAGCCAAGGACAGGGGTTGGGGTCACCCCTCCACTTT. This sequence encodes CASSQGQGLGSPLHF. The chain employs TRBV4-1 and TRBJ1-6, with 8 bases matching TRBD1. In germline, CDR1 is MGHRA, CDR2 YSYEKL. The CDR3 sequence is 15 residues long. Losses at the gene ends were 1 base for V and 10 bases for J; bases not matched to a gene: 6.

This clonotype was observed many times. The chain links TRBV6-1 to TRBJ1-2; D remains unclear. The CDR3 is 12 amino acids. V lost 7 bases to trimming and J lost 4 bases, with 10 bases between them. Germline loops: CDR1 MNHNS, CDR2 SASEGT. CDR3 sequence: CASTRLTYGYTF. In DNA, the CDR3 is TGTGCCAGCACCCGCTTGACCTATGGCTACACCTTC.